The clone carrying this TCR beta chain has a count of ten or more. The method was immunoSEQ multiplex PCR; TCRdb's version includes in-frame clones alone and lacks a portion of them. This table has 270,000 or so clones, roughly 80% appearing once. The source of the sample is a study of blood T cell repertoires in COVID-19. Whole-study context: The United States, Italy and Spain were the sources of the acute and convalescent COVID-19 samples. PBMCs, B-cell-depleted T cells, or T cells were the source of the cDNA or gDNA that made up the material.

CDR1 is SGHTA and CDR2 is FQGTGA in the germline V gene. This CDR3 is 14 amino acids long. V lost 2 bases, J lost 6 bases, and 3 bases stayed unmatched. The rearrangement joins TRBV7-3 to TRBJ2-2; 7 bases agree with TRBD1. Material: peripheral blood. This clonotype originated in a woman aged 50 to 65 who had recovered from COVID-19. The CDR3 loop is CASSLGQGAGELFF. The DNA of the CDR3 is TGTGCCAGCAGCTTAGGGCAGGGGGCCGGGGAGCTGTTTTTT.